What follows is one TCR beta chain and its context. The sample belongs to a study of blood T cell repertoires in COVID-19. Study overall: PBMCs, B-cell-depleted T cells, or T cells provided the cDNA or gDNA that made up the material.

Germline V gene lookup returns CDR1 SNHLY and CDR2 FYNNEI. The CDR3 totals 15 residues. Unmatched junction bases numbered 16, after V lost 6 bases and J lost 11 bases. Per the study methods: Scientists estimated how many nucleated cells there were by amplifying reference gene primers. Some clones are missing from TCRdb's copy, which holds only in-frame ones; the method was immunoSEQ multiplex PCR. D and trimming were read from the DNA, whereas the V and J calls and clone size are those reported in that table. Of around 300,000 clones listed, 75% to 90% are singletons. Sequencing was done on a sample of peripheral blood. The receptor was isolated from a woman aged 30 to 39 with COVID-19, enrolled during active disease. V and J are TRBV2 and TRBJ1-1; TRBD1 matches 9 bases. CDR3 coding DNA: TGTGCCAGCAGGATACAGGGGGCGTCCGTTTTTGGGGCTTTCTTT. As protein: CASRIQGASVFGAFF.